This T cell receptor (beta chain) was sequenced for a study of technical replicates of blood from several donors (dated by TCRdb to about 2017). CDR1 and CDR2 are read off the germline V gene as MRHNA and SNTAGT. From the cysteine through the phenylalanine, the CDR3 covers 15 amino acids. Of the read, only the CDR3 DNA is kept; its 45 bases are in frame from base 1. The junction shows trimming of 5 bases on V and 5 bases on J, and the gene matches do not reach 9 bases of it. Libraries were prepared through the immunoSEQ multiplex PCR assay. TCRdb limited this immuneACCESS table to in-frame rearrangements with V and J called. A share of clones is missing; checked studies link under half to unresolved V genes, and the rest is unexplained. The sample has roughly 81,000 clones on record, approximately 97% of them singletons. The ten largest clonotypes hold over 0.15% of the sample. As to this clone: Its antigen remains unidentified. The input lacks base qualities; no much larger clone sits a single base away.

The sample taken for sequencing was T cells isolated from PBMCs. This TCR came from a human donor in good health. This chain is built from TRBV6-4 and TRBJ1-1, with TRBD1 matching 9 junction bases. In nucleotides, the sequence is TGTGCCAGCAGTATACAGGGGGCCGGGGGAACTGAAGCTTTCTTT. It translates to CASSIQGAGGTEAFF.